The 17 T cell receptor beta chains given below trace back to one sample, sequenced in a study of blood T cell repertoires in COVID-19. TCRdb's copy holds only in-frame clones and misses some; the assay was immunoSEQ multiplex PCR. The sample consists of approximately 110,000 clones, around 80% of them appearing once. Sequencing input: peripheral blood. Every receptor here comes from a woman older than 75 with active or convalescent COVID-19.

This clone was detected many times. The chain has TRBV5-4 and TRBJ2-2, with 11 bases aligning to TRBD1. Trimming cost V 4 bases and J 5 bases; bases outside gene matches: 13. This CDR3 is 18 amino acids long. The germline V gene encodes CDR1 SGHNT and CDR2 YYREEE (reference sequence). CDR3 region: CASSKGQGGRGITGELFF. In nucleotides, the CDR3 is TGTGCCAGCAGCAAGGGACAGGGGGGCAGGGGAATTACCGGGGAGCTGTTTTTT.

This clone was seen a handful of times. The rearrangement links TRBV7-3 to TRBJ2-2; 8 bases line up with TRBD2. After removal of 4 bases from V and 8 bases from J, the junction contained 9 bases not matched to a gene. The CDR3 length is 15 residues. CDR1 is SGHTA and CDR2 is FQGTGA in the germline V gene. The chain's CDR3 is CASSSRGGPRGELFF. CDR3 DNA: TGTGCCAGCAGCTCCCGCGGGGGGCCTCGGGGGGAGCTGTTTTTT.

V is TRBV5-1 and J is TRBJ1-3, with D perhaps TRBD1 (6 bases). The CDR3 has 15 residues. Germline CDR1 and CDR2: SGHRS and YFSETQ. Deletions cut 0 bases from V and 2 bases from J, with 9 bases between. CDR3 region: CASSLGDIAGNTIYF. The CDR3 nucleotides read TGCGCCAGCAGCTTGGGGGACATTGCTGGAAACACCATATATTTT.

This rearrangement joins TRBV18 to TRBJ2-1; TRBD2 aligns across 13 bases. Germline V gene sequence: CDR1 KGHSH, CDR2 LQKENI. The CDR3 spans 16 residues. With V trimmed by 0 bases and J by 7 bases, 3 bases remained unmatched. CDR3 in DNA: TGTGCCAGCTCACCACCGAGGACTAGCGGGAGTAATGAGCAGTTCTTC. Protein: CASSPPRTSGSNEQFF. The variable domain in full, with the rest retrieved from reference TRBV18 and TRBJ2-1, is NAGVMQNPRHLVRRRGQEARLRCSPMKGHSHVYWYRQLPEEGLKFMVYLQKENIIDESGMPKERFSAEFPKEGPSILRIQQVVRGDSAAYFCASSPPRTSGSNEQFFGPGTRLTVL.

This clone was detected only a few times. V is TRBV4-1 and J is TRBJ2-1; the match to TRBD2 covers 9 bases. This CDR3 contains 16 residues. Per germline, CDR1 MGHRA and CDR2 YSYEKL. V was pared by 4 bases and J by 4 bases, with 8 bases of the junction left unmatched. The CDR3 DNA sequence: TGCGCCAGCAGCCCTTCGGGACTAGCAAAATACAATGAGCAGTTCTTC. Residues: CASSPSGLAKYNEQFF.

The V gene is TRBV5-6, the J gene TRBJ2-6; TRBD2 aligns across 8 bases. The V and J ends lost 4 bases and 2 bases, in that order; junction bases with no gene match: 5. CDR3 length: 16 amino acids. CDR1 is SGHDT, CDR2 YYEEEE, per germline. The DNA of the CDR3 is TGTGCCAGCAGCCCCGGGGGGGCAGCTGGGGCCAACGTCCTGACTTTC. Encoded protein: CASSPGGAAGANVLTF.

The chain has TRBV6-4 and TRBJ1-6; D perhaps matches TRBD1 (5 bases). Between the trimmed V and J ends, which lost 6 bases and 9 bases, there was a span of 15 bases. The germline V gene encodes CDR1 MRHNA and CDR2 SNTAGT. The CDR3 contains 14 residues. Here the CDR3 reads CASRPTALTSPLHF. The CDR3 DNA follows: TGTGCCAGCAGACCGACAGCCTTGACTTCACCCCTCCACTTT.

The chain has TRBV20-1 and TRBJ2-7; TRBD2 matches 10 bases. Germline values: CDR1 DFQATT, CDR2 SNEGSKA (reference sequence). The CDR3 totals 13 residues. The V segment lost 3 bases and the J segment 3 bases; nucleotides outside the gene matches: 2. CDR3 coding DNA: TGCAGTGCTAGTGGACTAGCGGTCTACGAGCAGTACTTC. Translation gives CSASGLAVYEQYF.

This clone has a single count. The chain employs TRBV4-2 and TRBJ2-3; 14 bases match TRBD2. CDR1 LGHNA and CDR2 YNFKEQ come from the germline V gene. With 1 base clipped from V and 5 bases from J, the junction kept 2 bases outside the gene matches. The CDR3 runs to 16 residues. The CDR3, as DNA: TGTGCCAGCAGCCAAGGGGGACTAGCGGGAGTAGATACGCAGTATTTT. Translated, it gives CASSQGGLAGVDTQYF.

The V gene is TRBV6-2 or TRBV6-3, the J gene TRBJ2-5; 8 bases line up with TRBD2. V shed 4 bases, J shed 1 base, and the junction held 5 bases outside the gene matches. In germline, CDR1 is MNHEY, CDR2 SVGEGT. This CDR3 is built from 15 residues. The CDR3 sequence: CASSLMTSAQETQYF. CDR3 DNA: TGTGCCAGCAGTTTAATGACTAGCGCCCAAGAGACCCAGTACTTC.

This chain connects TRBV29-1 to TRBJ1-2; no reliable D call. The V gene's germline CDR1 is SQVTM and CDR2 ANQGSEA. V lost 3 bases and J 4 bases, leaving 9 bases between the germline ends. This CDR3 comprises 12 residues. CDR3: CSVDTDLYGYTF. For the CDR3, the DNA is TGCAGCGTTGACACAGACCTCTATGGCTACACCTTC.

This sequence joins TRBV28 and TRBJ2-3, with D tentatively TRBD2 (7 bases). The CDR3 runs to 12 residues. Germline V gene lookup returns CDR1 MDHEN and CDR2 SYDVKM. Trimming cost V 11 bases and J 3 bases, with 12 bases left between them. The CDR3 reads CAAGAVTDTQYF. The CDR3 coding sequence is TGTGCCGCGGGGGCGGTAACAGATACGCAGTATTTT. Combining the CDR3 with reference TRBV28 and TRBJ2-3 gives the whole variable domain DVKVTQSSRYLVKRTGEKVFLECVQDMDHENMFWYRQDPGLGLRLIYFSYDVKMKEKGDIPEGYSVSREKKERFSLILESASTNQTSMYLCAAGAVTDTQYFGPGTRLTVL.

The chain joins TRBV5-4 to TRBJ2-1; 7 nucleotides match TRBD1. The CDR3 is made up of 15 amino acids. J lost 5 bases, V lost 3 bases, and 8 bases had no gene match. In germline, CDR1 is SGHNT, CDR2 YYREEE (reference sequence). CDR3 nucleotides: TGTGCCAGCAGCTGGAACCCGGGGACAGACAATGAGCAGTTCTTC. Translated: CASSWNPGTDNEQFF.

The genes are TRBV24-1 and TRBJ2-1, with a tentative D call TRBD2 (6 bases). The CDR3 runs 18 residues. Trimming pared 0 bases from V and 0 bases from J, leaving 14 bases between. Germline lookup yields CDR1 KGHDR and CDR2 SFDVKD. As DNA, the CDR3 is TGTGCCACCAGTGATTTGAGGACCGGGACTTCCTCCTACAATGAGCAGTTCTTC. Amino acid sequence: CATSDLRTGTSSYNEQFF.

The genes are TRBV15 and TRBJ2-7; 8 bases line up with TRBD1. The junction had 8 bases not matched to a gene; V was cut back by 4 bases and J by 3 bases. The CDR3 has 15 amino acids. The germline CDR1 and CDR2 sequences are LNHNV and YYDKDF (reference sequence). CDR3 amino acids: CATSKLDRVGYEQYF. As DNA, the CDR3 is TGTGCCACCAGCAAGTTGGACAGGGTGGGCTACGAGCAGTACTTC.

V gene TRBV29-1 combines with J gene TRBJ2-7, with a tentative D call TRBD1 (5 bases). Germline V gene lookup returns CDR1 SQVTM and CDR2 ANQGSEA. V was shortened by 4 bases and J by 5 bases, with 12 bases between the two germline ends. The CDR3 totals 12 residues. The CDR3 region is CSVGQGRHEQYF. DNA for the CDR3: TGCAGCGTTGGTCAGGGTCGGCACGAGCAGTACTTC.

The chain couples TRBV11-2 to TRBJ1-5, with 8 bases matching TRBD1. V gave up 0 bases and J gave up 3 bases; unmatched junction bases: 7. This CDR3 has 17 residues. Germline values: CDR1 SGHAT, CDR2 FQNNGV. CDR3: CASSLDSRTGFNQPQHF. CDR3 sequence (DNA): TGTGCCAGCAGCTTAGATAGCCGGACAGGGTTCAATCAGCCCCAGCATTTT.